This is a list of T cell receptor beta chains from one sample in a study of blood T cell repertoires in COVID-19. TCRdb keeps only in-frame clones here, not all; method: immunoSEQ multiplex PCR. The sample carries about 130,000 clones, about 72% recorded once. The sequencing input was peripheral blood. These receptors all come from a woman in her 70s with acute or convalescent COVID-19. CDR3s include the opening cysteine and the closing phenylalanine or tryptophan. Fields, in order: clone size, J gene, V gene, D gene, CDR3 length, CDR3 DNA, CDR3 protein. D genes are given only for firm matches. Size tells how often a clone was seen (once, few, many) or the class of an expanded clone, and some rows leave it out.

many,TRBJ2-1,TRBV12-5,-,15,TGTGCTAGTGGCCTCCAACCCAGCTCCTACAATGAGCAGTTCTTC,CASGLQPSSYNEQFF
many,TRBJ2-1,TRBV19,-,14,TGTGCCAGTAGTCGAGACAGTTCAAACAATGAGCAGTTCTTC,CASSRDSSNNEQFF
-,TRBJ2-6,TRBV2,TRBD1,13,TGTGCCAGCAATTCCGGGACAGAAGTCTTCCTGACTTTC,CASNSGTEVFLTF
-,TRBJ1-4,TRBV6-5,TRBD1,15,TGTGCCAGCACCCGACGATGGGACAGCTATGAAAAACTGTTTTTT,CASTRRWDSYEKLFF
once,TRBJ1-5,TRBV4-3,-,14,TGCGCCAGCAGCCAAGTGGCAGGCAATCAGCCCCAGCATTTT,CASSQVAGNQPQHF
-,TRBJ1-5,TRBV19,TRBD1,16,TGTGCCAGTATACCCGACAGGGGGGCTACCAATCAGCCCCAGCATTTT,CASIPDRGATNQPQHF
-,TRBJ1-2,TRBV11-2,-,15,TGTGCCAGCAGCGCTACAGGGAAAGGGAACTATGGCTACACCTTC,CASSATGKGNYGYTF
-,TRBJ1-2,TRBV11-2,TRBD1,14,TGTGCCAGCAGCTTGGGGACAGGGACCTATGGCTACACCTTC,CASSLGTGTYGYTF
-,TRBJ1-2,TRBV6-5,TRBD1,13,TGTGCCACCAAGCCGGGACAGTCCTATGGCTACACCTTC,CATKPGQSYGYTF
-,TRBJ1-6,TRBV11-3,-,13,TGTGCCAGCAGCTTATCCCCAAATTCACCCCTCCACTTT,CASSLSPNSPLHF
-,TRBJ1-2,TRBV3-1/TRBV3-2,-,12,TGTGCCAGCAGCCATGGCTCGTATGGCTACACCTTC,CASSHGSYGYTF
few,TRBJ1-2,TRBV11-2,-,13,TGTGCCAGCAGCTTATGGGCAGGGTCCGGCTACACCTTC,CASSLWAGSGYTF
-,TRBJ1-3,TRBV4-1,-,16,TGCGCCAGCAGCCAGGATGTGGGGAGAGCTGGAAACACCATATATTTT,CASSQDVGRAGNTIYF
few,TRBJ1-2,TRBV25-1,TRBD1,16,TGTGCCAGCAGTGAATTTCAGGGGGGACTTTCCTATGGCTACACCTTC,CASSEFQGGLSYGYTF
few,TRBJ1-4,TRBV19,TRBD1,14,TGTGCCAGTAGTATACCGGGACAGTTTGAAAAACTGTTTTTT,CASSIPGQFEKLFF
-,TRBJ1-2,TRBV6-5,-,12,TGTGCCAGCAAACAAAGTAACTATGGCTACACCTTC,CASKQSNYGYTF
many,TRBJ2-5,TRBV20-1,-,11,TGCAGTGCGGAAGACAGGGAGACCCAGTACTTC,CSAEDRETQYF
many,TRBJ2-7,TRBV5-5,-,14,TGTGCCAGCAGCTTGGAGGGACACAGCTACGAGCAGTACTTC,CASSLEGHSYEQYF
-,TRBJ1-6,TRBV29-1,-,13,TGCAGCGTCACCCAGGGTGCTAATTCACCCCTCCACTTT,CSVTQGANSPLHF
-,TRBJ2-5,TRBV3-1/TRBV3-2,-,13,TGTGCCAGCAGCACGGAACCACAGGGGACCCAGTACTTC,CASSTEPQGTQYF
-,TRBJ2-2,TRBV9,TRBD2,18,TGTGCCAGCAGCGTAGTTAGCGGGAGTCCTGCGGGGACCGGGGAGCTGTTTTTT,CASSVVSGSPAGTGELFF
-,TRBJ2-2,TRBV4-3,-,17,TGCGCCAGCAGCCAAGACGCACAGGGGGGGTCCGCCGGGGAGCTGTTTTTT,CASSQDAQGGSAGELFF
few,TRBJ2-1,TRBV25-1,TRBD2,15,TGTGCCAGCAGTGAATCACTAGCGGGAGCCAATGAGCAGTTCTTC,CASSESLAGANEQFF
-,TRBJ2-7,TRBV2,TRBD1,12,TGTGCCAGGGGACAGGGGATAGGCGAGCAGTACTTC,CARGQGIGEQYF
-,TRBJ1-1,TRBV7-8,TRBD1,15,TGTGCCAGCAGCTTAATCAGGGGGCGCGAGGCTGAAGCTTTCTTT,CASSLIRGREAEAFF
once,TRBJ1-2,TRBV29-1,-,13,TGCGGCCTGGACAAGACAGGAGGTTATGGCTACACCTTC,CGLDKTGGYGYTF
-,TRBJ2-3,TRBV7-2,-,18,TGTGCCAGCAGTCATAGCATACCCACTGGATCCTTTGGGGATACGCAGTATTTT,CASSHSIPTGSFGDTQYF
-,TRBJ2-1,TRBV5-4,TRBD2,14,TGTGCCAGCAGCTTGGGTCTAGCGGGAGGGGAGCAGTTCTTC,CASSLGLAGGEQFF
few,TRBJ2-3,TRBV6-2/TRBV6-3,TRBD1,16,TGTGCCAGCAGTTACCTTAGGACAGGGCCTAAAGATACGCAGTATTTT,CASSYLRTGPKDTQYF
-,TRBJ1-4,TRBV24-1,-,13,TGTGCCACCAGTGACCCCGCTAATGAAAAACTGTTTTTT,CATSDPANEKLFF
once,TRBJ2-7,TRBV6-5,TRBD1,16,TGTGCCAGCAGTTACGATTTTGGACAGGGGGTCTCCGAGCAGTACTTC,CASSYDFGQGVSEQYF
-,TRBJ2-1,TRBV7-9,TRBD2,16,TGTGCCAGCAGCACTTGGACTAGCGGGAGGGACAATGAGCAGTTCTTC,CASSTWTSGRDNEQFF
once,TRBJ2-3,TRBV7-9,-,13,TGTGCCAGCAGCCCCCCGGGCACAGATACGCAGTATTTT,CASSPPGTDTQYF
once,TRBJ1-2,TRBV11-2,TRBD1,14,TGTGCCAGCAGCACTCCACAGGGGTACTATGGCTACACCTTC,CASSTPQGYYGYTF
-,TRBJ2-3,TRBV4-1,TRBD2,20,TGCGCCAGCAGCCAAGTGGGCCTAGCGGGAGGGAGAACAGTGGGGAATACGCAGTATTTT,CASSQVGLAGGRTVGNTQYF
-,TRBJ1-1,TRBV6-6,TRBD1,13,TGTGCCAGCAGACAGGGGGCAGATTCTGAAGCTTTCTTT,CASRQGADSEAFF
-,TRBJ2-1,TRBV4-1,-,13,TGCGCCAGCAGCCAAGACCAGGATTATGAGCAGTTCTTC,CASSQDQDYEQFF
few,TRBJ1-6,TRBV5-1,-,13,TGCGCCAGCAGCTTGGAGGACTTTTCACCCCTCCACTTT,CASSLEDFSPLHF
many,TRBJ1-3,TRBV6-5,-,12,TGTGCCACCTGGACAGTGGGAAACACCATATATTTT,CATWTVGNTIYF
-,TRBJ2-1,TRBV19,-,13,TGTGCCAGTAGTATAATCGGCGGCGATGAGCAGTTCTTC,CASSIIGGDEQFF
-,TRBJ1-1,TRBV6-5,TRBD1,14,TGTGCCAGCAGTCTCAGGGGGAGAGGCACTGAAGCTTTCTTT,CASSLRGRGTEAFF
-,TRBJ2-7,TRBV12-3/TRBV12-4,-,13,TGTGCCAGCAGTCGGGACTCCGGCCGCGAGCAGTACTTC,CASSRDSGREQYF
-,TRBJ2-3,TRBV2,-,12,TGTGCCAGCAGCCTTCGGAGCGATACGCAGTATTTT,CASSLRSDTQYF
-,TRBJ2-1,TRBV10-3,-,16,TGTGCCATCAGTACCTCCCAGGGGCGCTCCTACAATGAGCAGTTCTTC,CAISTSQGRSYNEQFF
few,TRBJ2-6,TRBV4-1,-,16,TGCGCCAGCAGCCAAGGGGGGGAGTCTGGGGCCAACGTCCTGACTTTC,CASSQGGESGANVLTF
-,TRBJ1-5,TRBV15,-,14,TGTGCCACCAGCAGAGGGTCAGGCTTGGTTTCCCAGCATTTT,CATSRGSGLVSQHF
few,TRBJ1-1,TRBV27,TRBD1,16,TGTGCCAGCAGTTCGAGGACAGGGGGCCTGAACACTGAAGCTTTCTTT,CASSSRTGGLNTEAFF
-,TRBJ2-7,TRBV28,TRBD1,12,TGTGCCAGCAGCCAACAGGGGCCCGAGCAGTACTTC,CASSQQGPEQYF
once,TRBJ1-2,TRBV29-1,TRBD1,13,TGCAGCGTTGAGGGACAGCGAAACTATGGCTACACCTTC,CSVEGQRNYGYTF
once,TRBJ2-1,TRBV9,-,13,TGTGCCAGCAGCGTAGGGGTGGAGAATGAGCAGTTCTTC,CASSVGVENEQFF
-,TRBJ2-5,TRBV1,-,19,TGCACCAGCAGCCAAGATCAGGATTTTTTAGCGGACCCAATGGAGACCCAGTACTTC,CTSSQDQDFLADPMETQYF
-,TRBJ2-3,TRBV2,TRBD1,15,TGTGCCAGCAGCCCACAGGGGGCGCGCGCAGATACGCAGTATTTT,CASSPQGARADTQYF
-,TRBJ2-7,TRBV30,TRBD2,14,TGTGCCTGGAGTGCCGGGACTAGTAGTCGCGAGCAGTACTTC,CAWSAGTSSREQYF
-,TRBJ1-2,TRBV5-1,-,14,TGCGCCAGCAGCCCCCAAGCCGAGGGCAATGGCTACACCTTC,CASSPQAEGNGYTF
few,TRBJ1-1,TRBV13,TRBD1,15,TGTGCCAGCAGCTTAGTCACGACAGGGTACACTGAAGCTTTCTTT,CASSLVTTGYTEAFF
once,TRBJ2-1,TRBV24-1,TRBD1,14,TGTGCCACCAGTGGCGACAGGGGTAAGAATGAGCAGTTCTTC,CATSGDRGKNEQFF